The TCR beta chain under discussion was sequenced for a study of T cells in tumors after PD-1 blockade. Study summary: Prior checkpoint blockade, systemic immunosuppressant use, or anti-cancer therapy within 4 weeks excluded patients.

Judged by abundance, this clone is medium-sized. TCRdb's copy holds only in-frame clones and misses some; the assay was immunoSEQ multiplex PCR. The data show 45,000 or so clones, more than 60% seen once. Input was about 600 ng to 6,004 ng of genomic DNA from tumor or blood. The CDR3 length is 15 residues. The ends lost 4 bases at V and 8 bases at J; junction bases unmatched: 10. Germline V lookup: CDR1 SGHTA, CDR2 FQGNSA. The TCR comes from a human donor with advanced basal cell or squamous cell carcinoma (not recorded which). V gene TRBV7-2 combines with J gene TRBJ1-2; 10 bases line up with TRBD1. This material consisted of PBMCs, taken before anti-PD-1 therapy. In DNA form, the CDR3 reads TGTGCCAGCAGCTCGATGCCGGGACAGGGGCTCGGCTACACCTTC. Residues: CASSSMPGQGLGYTF. Combining the CDR3 with reference TRBV7-2 and TRBJ1-2 gives the whole variable domain GAGVSQSPSNKVTEKGKDVELRCDPISGHTALYWYRQSLGQGLEFLIYFQGNSAPDKSGLPSDRFSAERTGGSVSTLTIQRTQQEDSAVYLCASSSMPGQGLGYTFGSGTRLTVV.